The next 16 T cell receptor beta chains were all read from a single sample in a study of blood T cells in healthy people across ages. Combining a sample-barcoded 5' primer with a J-beta primer mix, a second PCR ran for roughly 7 to 12 cycles. TCRdb fed the 5' RACE reads into MiXCR, producing one record per CDR3 protein. The profile shows more than 650,000 distinct CDR3 sequences, approximately 21% of them singletons. Sequenced sample: blood. Receptors were obtained from a man between 65 and 85 years old in good health.

The chain employs TRBV4-1 and TRBJ2-1; D tentatively reads TRBD1 or TRBD2 (5 bases each). V was trimmed by 3 bases and J by 5 bases, leaving 8 bases between them. This CDR3 has 13 residues. CDR1 is MGHRA, CDR2 YSYEKL, per germline. The CDR3 DNA sequence: TGCGCCAGCAGCCAGGGACCACACAATGAGCAGTTCTTC. This sequence encodes CASSQGPHNEQFF.

This chain connects TRBV20-1 to TRBJ2-2; D not certain. The CDR3 loop spans 15 amino acids. V was cut by 0 bases and J by 2 bases, with 10 bases left in between. The germline gives CDR1 DFQATT, CDR2 SNEGSKA (reference sequence). The CDR3 coding sequence is TGCAGTGCTAGAGATAAAGGAACCAACACCGGGGAGCTGTTTTTT. Its protein product is CSARDKGTNTGELFF.

This rearrangement joins TRBV6-1 to TRBJ2-3, with D perhaps matching TRBD1 (6 bases). The V gene's germline CDR1 is MNHNS and CDR2 SASEGT. There are 14 residues in the CDR3. Trimming removed 6 bases from V and 1 base from J, with 11 bases in between. CDR3 loop: CASRGAAGTDTQYF. The CDR3 nucleotides are TGTGCCAGCAGGGGGGCGGCAGGCACAGATACGCAGTATTTT.

The chain uses TRBV12-3 or TRBV12-4 and TRBJ1-2; a weak D match, TRBD1 (6 bases). The CDR3 is 13 residues long. Trimming left V 8 bases short and J 3 bases short, with 13 bases between. For the CDR3, the DNA is TGTGCCAGCCGTTCAGGGGACCACTATGGCTACACCTTC. Translating gives CASRSGDHYGYTF.

The chain has TRBV5-1 and TRBJ2-4; 13 bases agree with TRBD2. J gave up 5 bases and V 0 bases, and 17 bases lay outside the gene matches. This CDR3 spans 21 amino acids. The germline CDR1 and CDR2 sequences are SGHRS and YFSETQ. The CDR3 bases are TGCGCCAGCAGCTTGGGACTAGCGGGGGGCCTCGCAAAACCCCGCCAAAACATTCAGTACTTC. Translating it yields CASSLGLAGGLAKPRQNIQYF.

The gene calls are TRBV7-2 and TRBJ1-6; no reliable D call. The CDR3 sequence is 15 residues long. With 5 bases removed from V and 4 bases from J, the gap between germline ends came to 12 bases. The germline V gene has CDR1 SGHTA and CDR2 FQGNSA. The CDR3 loop reads CASSRRERYNSPLHF. For the CDR3, the DNA is TGTGCCAGCAGCCGTAGGGAGCGTTATAATTCACCCCTCCACTTT.

This chain joins TRBV12-3 or TRBV12-4 and TRBJ2-5; D unclear. Trimming cost V 7 bases and J 5 bases, with 11 bases left between them. This CDR3 comprises 12 residues. CDR3 nucleotide sequence: TGTGCCAGCAAAAAGATGGGGGAGACCCAGTACTTC. Translation: CASKKMGETQYF.

This clonotype was seen more than once but under ten times. The chain joins TRBV5-1 to TRBJ1-3; 8 positions match TRBD1. V lost 4 bases to trimming and J lost 0 bases; unmatched junction nucleotides: 12. Germline loops: CDR1 SGHRS, CDR2 YFSETQ. The CDR3 sequence is 18 residues long. The CDR3 loop is CASSRHDRGGLSGNTIYF. The CDR3 DNA follows: TGCGCCAGCAGCCGCCATGACAGGGGAGGCCTCTCTGGAAACACCATATATTTT.

The V gene is TRBV5-1, the J gene TRBJ1-3, with D hard to call. Trimming removed 0 bases from V and 3 bases from J, with 7 bases in between. The germline gives CDR1 SGHRS, CDR2 YFSETQ. The CDR3 has 14 amino acids. The CDR3 sequence: CASSLAPGGNTIYF. Here the CDR3 DNA reads TGCGCCAGCAGCTTGGCCCCAGGTGGAAACACCATATATTTT.

V gene TRBV18 combines with J gene TRBJ2-7; TRBD1 is a possible D gene (5 bases). CDR3 length equals 13 residues. V was clipped by 3 bases and J by 2 bases, with 8 bases between them. Germline CDR1 reads KGHSH; CDR2 reads LQKENI. The CDR3 here is CASSPRQTYEQYF. As DNA, the CDR3 is TGTGCCAGCTCACCTCGACAGACCTACGAGCAGTACTTC. Drawing the rest from reference TRBV18 and TRBJ2-7, the complete variable domain is NAGVMQNPRHLVRRRGQEARLRCSPMKGHSHVYWYRQLPEEGLKFMVYLQKENIIDESGMPKERFSAEFPKEGPSILRIQQVVRGDSAAYFCASSPRQTYEQYFGPGTRLTVT.

This clonotype was seen a handful of times. V gene TRBV10-1 combines with J gene TRBJ2-7; a weak D match, TRBD1 (5 bases). There are 14 residues in the CDR3. CDR1 and CDR2 (germline): WNHNN, SYGVQD (reference sequence). The V end lost 3 bases, the J end lost 1 base, and 10 bases lay between the germline ends. The CDR3 loop reads CASSDHRQSYEQYF. The CDR3 coding sequence is TGCGCCAGCAGTGACCACCGACAGTCCTACGAGCAGTACTTC.

The J gene is TRBJ2-2, the V gene TRBV30, with D possibly matching TRBD1 (6 bases). The V gene lost 7 bases and the J gene lost 6 bases, with 12 bases spanning the gap. This CDR3 region has 12 residues. Germline CDR1 is GTSNPN and CDR2 is SVGIG (reference sequence). CDR3 DNA: TGTGCCTCCCCTTGGGGGCCCGGGGAGCTGTTTTTT. Translated, it gives CASPWGPGELFF.

This clonotype was counted at least ten times. The chain carries TRBV28 and TRBJ2-7; 9 positions match TRBD1. Germline loops: CDR1 MDHEN, CDR2 SYDVKM. The V gene end was trimmed by 1 base and the J gene end by 6 bases; junction bases not matched to a gene: 10. This CDR3 spans 16 amino acids. The chain's CDR3 is CASSLLGQGARSEQYF. As DNA, the CDR3 is TGTGCCAGCAGTTTATTGGGACAGGGAGCTAGAAGCGAGCAGTACTTC. The full variable domain, with the rest looked up from reference TRBV28 and TRBJ2-7, is DVKVTQSSRYLVKRTGEKVFLECVQDMDHENMFWYRQDPGLGLRLIYFSYDVKMKEKGDIPEGYSVSREKKERFSLILESASTNQTSMYLCASSLLGQGARSEQYFGPGTRLTVT.

This rearrangement joins TRBV29-1 to TRBJ2-3, with 12 bases identical to TRBD2. V was pared by 7 bases and J by 5 bases, with 7 bases of the junction left unmatched. The CDR3 length is 14 residues. From germline, CDR1 is SQVTM and CDR2 ANQGSEA. Here the CDR3 DNA reads TGCAGCGCGGCCACTAGCGGGAGGAAAGATACGCAGTATTTT. It translates to CSAATSGRKDTQYF.

This clonotype came up many times. The chain joins TRBV6-6 to TRBJ1-5; 10 positions match TRBD1. V dropped 4 bases and J dropped 5; count of bases not matched to a gene: 2. Per the germline V gene, CDR1 is MNHNY and CDR2 is SVGAGI (reference sequence). The CDR3 consists of 14 residues. The CDR3 protein is CASSFGQGDQPQHF. The CDR3 DNA follows: TGTGCCAGCAGTTTCGGACAGGGGGATCAGCCCCAGCATTTT.

This clonotype was counted between two and nine times. A read error may produce the germline difference seen at one junction end. The chain links TRBV12-3 or TRBV12-4 to TRBJ1-3; D is possibly TRBD1 (5 bases). CDR3 length equals 16 residues. The CDR3 sequence is CASNQGDDSPGNTIYF. Written as DNA, the CDR3 is TGTGCCAGCAACCAGGGCGACGACTCGCCTGGCAACACCATATATTTT.